Following are 21 T cell receptor beta chains from one sample sequenced in a study of blood T cell repertoires in COVID-19. The protocol was immunoSEQ multiplex PCR, while the TCRdb copy is restricted to in-frame clones and leaves out a portion. The table lists 88,000 or so clones, about 76% of them singletons, with 24% in the top ten. Sample: peripheral blood. Source of these receptors: a human donor in a cohort sampled during active COVID-19.

This clone was seen a few times. V usage is TRBV20-1 and J usage is TRBJ2-7; the D gene is possibly TRBD1 (5 bases). Germline lookup yields CDR1 DFQATT and CDR2 SNEGSKA (reference sequence). This CDR3 contains 11 residues. Between the trimmed V and J ends, which lost 6 bases and 8 bases, there was a span of 14 bases. In DNA form, the CDR3 reads TGCAGTGCAAACCTAGGGGATAAGCAGTACTTC. It specifies CSANLGDKQYF.

This clone was detected only a few times. The chain employs TRBV18 and TRBJ2-7; tentative D call: TRBD1 (9 bases). Trimming removed 3 bases from V and 6 bases from J, with 21 bases in between. Germline CDR1 and CDR2: KGHSH and LQKENI. This CDR3 is built from 16 residues. CDR3 sequence reads: CASSPGGDRVLGEQYF. Written as DNA, the CDR3 is TGTGCCAGCTCACCCGGGGGGGACAGGGTCCTTGGCGAGCAGTACTTC.

In this sample, this clone turned up a few times. This chain uses TRBV5-1 with TRBJ2-1, with a possible D match to TRBD1 (7 bases). The CDR3 totals 15 residues. Germline CDR1 and CDR2: SGHRS and YFSETQ. V lost 5 bases and J lost 1, with 13 bases in between. This CDR3 reads CASRGGGDSYNEQFF. The CDR3 DNA sequence: TGCGCCAGCAGAGGGGGCGGGGATTCCTACAATGAGCAGTTCTTC.

The rearrangement links TRBV19 to TRBJ2-1; 10 bases fit TRBD1. The CDR3 contains 13 residues. J gave up 9 bases and V 7 bases, and 6 bases lay outside the gene matches. Germline lookup yields CDR1 LNHDA and CDR2 SQIVND (reference sequence). DNA for the CDR3: TGTGCCAGTAACGACAGGGGGCGAGGTGAGCAGTTCTTC. Translated, it gives CASNDRGRGEQFF.

J is TRBJ2-2 and V is TRBV27, with D hard to call. The CDR3 contains 17 residues. V gave up 5 bases and J gave up 0 bases, with 16 bases separating them. Germline lookup yields CDR1 MNHEY and CDR2 SMNVEV (reference sequence). DNA for the CDR3: TGTGCCAGCAGTCCGATACACAGTGCGACGAACACCGGGGAGCTGTTTTTT. The encoded protein is CASSPIHSATNTGELFF.

The rearrangement uses TRBV30 and TRBJ1-5; D gene unclear. Trimming stripped 2 bases from V and 7 bases from J, with 12 bases between. Per germline, CDR1 GTSNPN and CDR2 SVGIG (reference sequence). This CDR3 contains 13 residues. CDR3: CAWSWASGQPQHF. CDR3 DNA sequence: TGTGCCTGGAGTTGGGCATCAGGCCAGCCCCAGCATTTT.

This clone has only a few counts. This chain connects TRBV6-1 to TRBJ2-3; TRBD1 matches 7 bases. V lost 3 bases, J lost 3 bases, and 6 bases stayed unmatched. The CDR3 is 15 residues long. The germline V gene has CDR1 MNHNS and CDR2 SASEGT. CDR3 residues: CASSEAQGETDTQYF. CDR3 DNA sequence: TGTGCCAGCAGTGAGGCTCAGGGGGAGACAGATACGCAGTATTTT.

V is TRBV5-5 and J is TRBJ1-2, with D possibly being TRBD1 (6 bases). The germline V gene has CDR1 SGHKS and CDR2 YYEKEE (reference sequence). CDR3 length equals 12 residues. The V gene lost 6 bases and the J gene lost 8 bases, with 14 bases spanning the gap. The CDR3 nucleotides are TGTGCCAGCACCCGACAGGAGTACGGCTACACCTTC. Protein sequence: CASTRQEYGYTF.

The chain carries TRBV19 and TRBJ1-5, with TRBD1 matching over 7 bases. J was trimmed by 4 bases and V by 3 bases; bases with no gene match: 3. CDR3 size: 14 residues. Germline CDR1 LNHDA, CDR2 SQIVND (reference sequence). CDR3 sequence: CASSISGGNQPQHF. The CDR3 bases are TGTGCCAGTAGTATTTCAGGGGGGAATCAGCCCCAGCATTTT.

J is TRBJ2-1 and V is TRBV7-2; D gene unclear. CDR3 length equals 16 residues. Trimming left V 3 bases short and J 8 bases short, with 20 bases between. Germline CDR1 SGHTA, CDR2 FQGNSA. Here the CDR3 DNA reads TGTGCCAGCAGCTTCTATTCCAGCCACAGAAGCTATGAGCAGTTCTTC. Residues: CASSFYSSHRSYEQFF. Looking up the rest from reference TRBV7-2 and TRBJ2-1 gives the full variable domain: GAGVSQSPSNKVTEKGKDVELRCDPISGHTALYWYRQSLGQGLEFLIYFQGNSAPDKSGLPSDRFSAERTGGSVSTLTIQRTQQEDSAVYLCASSFYSSHRSYEQFFGPGTRLTVL.

This rearrangement joins TRBV29-1 to TRBJ2-7, with 7 positions matching TRBD2. V was pared by 7 bases and J by 7 bases, with 7 bases of the junction left unmatched. Germline V lookup: CDR1 SQVTM, CDR2 ANQGSEA. The CDR3 is 11 residues long. CDR3 nucleotide sequence: TGCAGCGCCGGACTAGTAGATGAGCAGTACTTC. Translation gives CSAGLVDEQYF.

The chain employs TRBV7-3 and TRBJ2-1; D gene ambiguous. The CDR3 length is 14 residues. Trimming took off 0 bases at V and 5 bases at J, with 8 bases between the two ends. Per the germline V gene, CDR1 is SGHTA and CDR2 is FQGTGA. The CDR3 DNA is TGTGCCAGCAGCTTAACTAGCCCCGACAATGAGCAGTTCTTC. It specifies CASSLTSPDNEQFF.

In its sample, this clone was seen once. The chain employs TRBV19 and TRBJ2-7; D perhaps matches TRBD1 (5 bases). Germline loops: CDR1 LNHDA, CDR2 SQIVND (reference sequence). Trimming stripped 3 bases from V and 3 bases from J, with 9 bases between. The CDR3 length is 13 residues. CDR3 sequence reads: CASSIDSFYEQYF. The CDR3 coding sequence is TGTGCCAGTAGTATTGACAGTTTCTACGAGCAGTACTTC.

The chain combines TRBV10-3 with TRBJ1-1, with TRBD1 matching 7 bases. Germline CDR1 reads ENHRY; CDR2 reads SYGVKD. The CDR3 totals 14 residues. With 10 bases clipped from V and 6 bases from J, the junction kept 14 bases outside the gene matches. The CDR3 DNA is TGTGCCACCGTCCGACAGGGTGATGGAGCTGAAGCTTTCTTT. Its protein is CATVRQGDGAEAFF.

This chain uses TRBV19 with TRBJ1-2, with 9 bases matching TRBD1. This CDR3 is built from 16 residues. Losses at the gene ends were 6 bases for V and 4 bases for J; bases not matched to a gene: 12. Germline-derived CDR1 and CDR2 are LNHDA and SQIVND (reference sequence). CDR3 bases: TGTGCCAGTAGCCCACGGGGACAGGGAGGGCGCTATGGCTACACCTTC. This codes for CASSPRGQGGRYGYTF.

This chain joins TRBV6-2 or TRBV6-3 and TRBJ2-5; a possible D gene is TRBD2 (5 bases). V lost 0 bases to trimming and J lost 9 bases, with 8 bases between them. CDR1 is MNHEY and CDR2 is SVGEGT in the germline V gene. The CDR3 runs to 12 residues. The CDR3 sequence: CASSYSRDSQYF. CDR3 sequence (DNA): TGTGCCAGCAGTTACTCTCGGGATTCCCAGTACTTC.

The chain employs TRBV2 and TRBJ2-6; D is perhaps TRBD2 (5 bases). This CDR3 spans 13 amino acids. Germline V gene sequence: CDR1 SNHLY, CDR2 FYNNEI. V lost 7 bases and J 4 bases, leaving 8 bases between the germline ends. The CDR3 sequence: CASTDSGANVLTF. The CDR3 nucleotides read TGTGCCAGCACGGACTCGGGGGCCAACGTCCTGACTTTC.

V gene TRBV9 combines with J gene TRBJ2-1, with D possibly being TRBD1 (6 bases). V shed 3 bases and J shed 3 bases, with 13 bases lying between them. This CDR3 is built from 15 residues. CDR1 SGDLS and CDR2 YYNGEE come from the germline V gene. The CDR3 DNA reads as TGTGCCAGCAGCGCCCGGACAGAGGGCTACAATGAGCAGTTCTTC. It translates to CASSARTEGYNEQFF.

The V call is TRBV7-9, the J call TRBJ1-1, with 7 bases fitting TRBD1. V lost 4 bases, J lost 4 bases, and 18 bases stayed unmatched. Germline lookup yields CDR1 SEHNR and CDR2 FQNEAQ (reference sequence). This CDR3 spans 18 amino acids. CDR3: CASSSYLSTAQGGTEAFF. CDR3 coding DNA: TGTGCCAGCAGCTCCTATTTATCGACGGCCCAGGGGGGCACTGAAGCTTTCTTT.

The chain carries TRBV12-3 or TRBV12-4 and TRBJ1-1; a possible D gene is TRBD1 (5 bases). Trimming cost V 2 bases and J 5 bases, with 9 bases left between them. The CDR3 runs 13 residues. In nucleotides, the CDR3 is TGTGCCAGCAGTTTAACAGGAAAGACTGAAGCTTTCTTT. Translating it yields CASSLTGKTEAFF.

CDR3 sequence reads: CASSLVAGGVTDTQYF. The DNA of the CDR3 is TGTGCCAGCAGCTTAGTGGCGGGAGGGGTCACAGATACGCAGTATTTT. V and J are TRBV11-2 and TRBJ2-3; 9 bases are shared with TRBD2. Germline lookup yields CDR1 SGHAT and CDR2 FQNNGV. With V trimmed by 1 base and J by 2 bases, 4 bases remained unmatched. The CDR3 consists of 16 residues. The full variable domain, completed using reference TRBV11-2 and TRBJ2-3, is EAGVAQSPRYKIIEKRQSVAFWCNPISGHATLYWYQQILGQGPKLLIQFQNNGVVDDSQLPKDRFSAERLKGVDSTLKIQPAKLEDSAVYLCASSLVAGGVTDTQYFGPGTRLTVL.